This TCR beta chain derives from a study of control samples from healthy donors and cancer patients. The CDR3 contains 15 residues. Germline assignment: CDR1 MNHEY and CDR2 SMNVEV (reference sequence). Trimming left V 6 bases short and J 5 bases short, with 17 bases between. Some clones are missing from TCRdb's copy, which holds only in-frame ones; the method was immunoSEQ multiplex PCR. This sample has some 170,000 clones; about 94% occur once, and the top ten carry 14%. This rearrangement joins TRBV27 to TRBJ1-5; D unclear. Sequenced: PBMCs. The receptor was derived from a man aged 55 to 69 with colorectal cancer. CDR3 nucleotides: TGTGCCAGCAGCCCTTGGGCCTTGTCCCATCAGCCCCAGCATTTT. This translates into CASSPWALSHQPQHF.